The following is a TCR beta chain sequence with its context. What it binds is unknown. Both 60 Vbeta primers and 13 Jbeta primers went into the PCR. Sequencing used immunoSEQ multiplex PCR; TCRdb keeps in-frame clones, though not all of them. The sample records about 160,000 clones, around four fifths being singletons. The data derive from a study of cytomegalovirus exposure and HLA in healthy donors. Overall study results and limits: TCR beta sequences reportedly predicted most subjects' HLA-A and HLA-B alleles accurately.

V trimming: 1 base; J trimming: 2 bases; junction bases outside the gene matches: 8. Germline CDR1 is SGHNT and CDR2 is YYREEE (reference sequence). The CDR3 length is 16 residues. The sequence came from a girl aged 2-10 years in good health and CMV-seropositive. Sequencing was done on a sample of PBMCs. This rearrangement joins TRBV5-4 to TRBJ2-5; 7 nucleotides align to TRBD2. The CDR3 DNA reads TGTGCCAGCAGCTTGTTGCGCGGGAGTAGGCAAGAGACCCAGTACTTC. It codes for CASSLLRGSRQETQYF.